Each of the 2 T cell receptor beta chains below was sequenced from the same sample in a study of blood T cell repertoires in COVID-19 (dated by TCRdb to about 2020). Library construction relied on the immunoSEQ multiplex PCR assay. The immuneACCESS repertoire file appears here via TCRdb, limited to in-frame rearrangements. These files lack a portion of the clones; in checked studies, under half of the deficit traces to unresolved V genes, and the cause of the others is not known. Here the sample has about half a million clones; roughly 85% occur a single time. The top ten clones comprise approximately 3.4% of the sample. Sequenced: peripheral blood. The receptors stem from a human donor in a cohort sampled during active COVID-19.

The CDR3 coding sequence is TGTGCCAGCAGCCCCTCGGGGTCTAACACTGAAGCTTTCTTT. Residues: CASSPSGSNTEAFF. The chain is built from TRBV7-9 and TRBJ1-1; D is unresolved. Per the germline V gene, CDR1 is SEHNR and CDR2 is FQNEAQ (reference sequence). The V and J ends lost 5 bases and 2 bases respectively, with 12 bases between them. CDR3 length equals 14 residues.

On this clone itself: A junction boundary mismatches the germline segment, possibly from a read error. The chain is built from TRBV7-7 and TRBJ2-7; 12 bases line up with TRBD2. The CDR3 sequence is 16 residues long. Germline lookup yields CDR1 SSHAT and CDR2 FNYEAQ (reference sequence). CDR3 protein: CASSSRTSGVSYEQYF. As DNA, the CDR3 is TGTGCTAGCAGCTCCCGGACTAGCGGGGTCTCCTACGAGCAGTACTTC.